This T cell receptor beta chain was found in a study of cytomegalovirus exposure and HLA in healthy donors. Study findings and constraints: Clonal expansion was found to be greater in HLA-associated TCR beta chains than in equally common others in a later analysis. Earlier findings revealed that most TCR beta V segments proved productive either about 87% or about 30% of the time. Among the CMV-associated chains, a few were confirmed in vitro as specific for CMV antigens. The study carried out a later analysis of TCR beta sequences. It associated 15,000 to 20,000 of them with specific HLA alleles at a false discovery rate of 0.05.

The CDR3 loop spans 13 amino acids. V lost 0 bases, J lost 7 bases, and 5 bases lay in between. Germline V lookup: CDR1 SGHNT, CDR2 YYREEE (reference sequence). This clone was detected only once. Its target is not known. Vbeta (60) and Jbeta (13) primers were used in the PCR. The table came from immunoSEQ multiplex PCR; TCRdb's copy has only in-frame clones and leaves some out. The table lists over 110,000 clones, 70% to 80% of them singletons. Specimen: PBMCs. The sequence derives from a young woman in good health and CMV-seropositive. V is TRBV5-4 and J is TRBJ1-6; unclear D gene. This CDR3 reads CASSLGRNSPLHF. CDR3 coding DNA: TGTGCCAGCAGCTTGGGTCGGAATTCACCCCTCCACTTT.